One T cell receptor (beta chain) is described in this entry. What it binds is unknown. With V trimmed by 1 base and J by 3 bases, 6 bases remained unmatched. The CDR3 sequence is 16 residues long. Per the germline V gene, CDR1 is MGHRA and CDR2 is YSYEKL. These data belong to a study of PD-1 blockade in classical Hodgkin lymphoma. Each of the patients experienced relapse following autologous stem cell transplantation, and their brentuximab vedotin exposure differed. Some clones are missing from TCRdb's copy, which holds only in-frame ones; the method was immunoSEQ multiplex PCR. The top ten clones hold roughly 16% of a sample with over 50,000 clones, more than 65% of them seen once. Study results and limitations: Before treatment, TCR diversity in newly diagnosed patients was reportedly lower than in healthy donors.

The chain uses TRBV4-1 and TRBJ2-7, with 10 bases that match TRBD2. The receptor was isolated from a human donor with classical Hodgkin lymphoma. This specimen consisted of peripheral blood mononuclear cells (PBMCs), obtained at baseline. CDR3 amino acids: CASSQGASGSSYEQYF. For the CDR3, the DNA is TGCGCCAGCAGCCAAGGGGCTAGCGGGAGTAGCTACGAGCAGTACTTC.